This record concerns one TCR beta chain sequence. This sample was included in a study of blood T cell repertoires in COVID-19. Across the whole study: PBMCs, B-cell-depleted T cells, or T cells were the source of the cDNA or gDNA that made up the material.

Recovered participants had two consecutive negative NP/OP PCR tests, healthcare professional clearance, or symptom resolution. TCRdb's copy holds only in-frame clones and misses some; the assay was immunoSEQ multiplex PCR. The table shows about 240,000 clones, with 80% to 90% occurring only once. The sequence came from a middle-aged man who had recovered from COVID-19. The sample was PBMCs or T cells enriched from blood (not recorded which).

CDR3 sequence: CASTDSGGTGELFF. CDR3 DNA: TGTGCCAGCACCGATAGCGGGGGCACCGGGGAGCTGTTTTTT. The V call is TRBV28, the J call TRBJ2-2; the match to TRBD2 covers 9 bases. This CDR3 spans 14 amino acids. Germline V gene data show CDR1 as MDHEN and CDR2 as SYDVKM. After removal of 7 bases from V and 4 bases from J, the junction contained 4 bases not matched to a gene. Together with reference TRBV28 and TRBJ2-2, the CDR3 gives the full variable domain: DVKVTQSSRYLVKRTGEKVFLECVQDMDHENMFWYRQDPGLGLRLIYFSYDVKMKEKGDIPEGYSVSREKKERFSLILESASTNQTSMYLCASTDSGGTGELFFGEGSRLTVL.